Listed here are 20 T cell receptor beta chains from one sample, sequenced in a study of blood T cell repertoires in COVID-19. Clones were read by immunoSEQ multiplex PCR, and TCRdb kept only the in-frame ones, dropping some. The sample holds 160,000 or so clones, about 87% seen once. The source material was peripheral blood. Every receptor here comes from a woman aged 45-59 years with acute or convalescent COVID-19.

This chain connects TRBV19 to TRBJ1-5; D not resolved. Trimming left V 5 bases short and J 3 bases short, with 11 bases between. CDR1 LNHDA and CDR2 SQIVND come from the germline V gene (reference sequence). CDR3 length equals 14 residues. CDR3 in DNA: TGTGCCAGTAGTCCTCTAGGTTCCAATCAGCCCCAGCATTTT. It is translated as CASSPLGSNQPQHF.

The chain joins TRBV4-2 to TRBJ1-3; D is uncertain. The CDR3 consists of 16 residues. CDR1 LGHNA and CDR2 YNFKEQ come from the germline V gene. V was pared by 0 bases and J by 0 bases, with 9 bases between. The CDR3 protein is CASSQEGGYSGNTIYF. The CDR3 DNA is TGTGCCAGCAGCCAAGAAGGAGGATACTCTGGAAACACCATATATTTT.

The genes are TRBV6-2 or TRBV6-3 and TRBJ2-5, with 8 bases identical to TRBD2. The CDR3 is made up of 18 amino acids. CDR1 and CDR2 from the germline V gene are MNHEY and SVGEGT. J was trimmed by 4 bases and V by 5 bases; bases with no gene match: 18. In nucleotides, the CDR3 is TGTGCCAGCAGTACCGGGGGGCGTTTTGCGGGAGGAGGAGAGACCCAGTACTTC. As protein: CASSTGGRFAGGGETQYF.

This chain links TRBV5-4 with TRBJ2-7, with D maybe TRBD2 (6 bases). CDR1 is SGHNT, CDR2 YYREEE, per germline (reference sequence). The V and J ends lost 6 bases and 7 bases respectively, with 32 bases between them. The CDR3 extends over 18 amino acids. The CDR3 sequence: CASTRGNHLVRGPLEQYF. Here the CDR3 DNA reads TGTGCCAGCACCCGGGGGAATCACTTGGTGCGGGGACCCTTGGAGCAGTACTTC. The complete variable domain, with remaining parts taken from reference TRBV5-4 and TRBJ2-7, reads ETGVTQSPTHLIKTRGQQVTLRCSSQSGHNTVSWYQQALGQGPQFIFQYYREEENGRGNFPPRFSGLQFPNYSSELNVNALELDDSALYLCASTRGNHLVRGPLEQYFGPGTRLTVT.

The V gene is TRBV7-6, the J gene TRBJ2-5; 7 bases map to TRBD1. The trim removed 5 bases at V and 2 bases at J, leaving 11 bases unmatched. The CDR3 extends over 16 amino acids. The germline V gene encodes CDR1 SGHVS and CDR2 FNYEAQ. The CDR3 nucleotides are TGTGCCAGCAGCCCGCCCGGACAGGCAACACAAGAGACCCAGTACTTC. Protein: CASSPPGQATQETQYF.

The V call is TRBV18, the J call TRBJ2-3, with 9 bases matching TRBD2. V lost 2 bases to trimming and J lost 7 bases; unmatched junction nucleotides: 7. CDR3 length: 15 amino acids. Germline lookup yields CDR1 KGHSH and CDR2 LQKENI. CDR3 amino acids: CASSPEKRGAYTQYF. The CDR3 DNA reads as TGTGCCAGCTCACCAGAGAAGCGGGGGGCATATACGCAGTATTTT.

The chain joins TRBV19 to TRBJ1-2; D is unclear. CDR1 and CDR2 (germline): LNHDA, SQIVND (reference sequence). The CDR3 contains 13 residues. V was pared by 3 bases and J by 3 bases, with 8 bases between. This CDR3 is CASSIGSDYGYTF. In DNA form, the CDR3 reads TGTGCCAGTAGTATTGGTTCAGACTATGGCTACACCTTC.

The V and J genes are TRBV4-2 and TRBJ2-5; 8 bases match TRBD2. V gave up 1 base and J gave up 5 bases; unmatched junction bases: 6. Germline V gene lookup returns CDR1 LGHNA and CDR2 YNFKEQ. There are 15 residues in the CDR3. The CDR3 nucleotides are TGTGCCAGCAGCCAAGCCCCGGGGGGGGGCGAGACCCAGTACTTC. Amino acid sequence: CASSQAPGGGETQYF.

CDR3 in amino acids: CASSLTGDTEAFF. The CDR3 DNA is TGTGCCAGCAGCTTAACAGGGGACACTGAAGCTTTCTTT. The V call is TRBV7-3, the J call TRBJ1-1, with D perhaps TRBD1 (5 bases). Germline V gives CDR1 SGHTA, CDR2 FQGTGA. V lost 0 bases and J 3 bases, leaving 5 bases between the germline ends. The CDR3 is 13 residues long.

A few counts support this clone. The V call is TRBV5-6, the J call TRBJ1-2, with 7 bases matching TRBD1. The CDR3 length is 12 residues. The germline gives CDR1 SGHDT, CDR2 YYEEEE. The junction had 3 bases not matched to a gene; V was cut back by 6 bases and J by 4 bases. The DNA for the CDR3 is TGTGCCAGCACCCGGGACAGCTATGGCTACACCTTC. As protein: CASTRDSYGYTF.

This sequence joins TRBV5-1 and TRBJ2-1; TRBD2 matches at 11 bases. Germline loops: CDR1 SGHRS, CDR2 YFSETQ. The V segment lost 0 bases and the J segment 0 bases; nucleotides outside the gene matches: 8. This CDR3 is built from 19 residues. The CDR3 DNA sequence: TGCGCCAGCAGCTTGGTACTAGCGGGAGACATGAGCTCCTACAATGAGCAGTTCTTC. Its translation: CASSLVLAGDMSSYNEQFF.

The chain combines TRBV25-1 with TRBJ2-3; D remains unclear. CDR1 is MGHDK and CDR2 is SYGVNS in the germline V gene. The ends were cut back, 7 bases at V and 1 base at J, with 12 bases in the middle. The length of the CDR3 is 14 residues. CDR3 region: CASTPPLRTDTQYF. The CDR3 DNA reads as TGTGCCAGCACCCCTCCCCTACGCACAGATACGCAGTATTTT.

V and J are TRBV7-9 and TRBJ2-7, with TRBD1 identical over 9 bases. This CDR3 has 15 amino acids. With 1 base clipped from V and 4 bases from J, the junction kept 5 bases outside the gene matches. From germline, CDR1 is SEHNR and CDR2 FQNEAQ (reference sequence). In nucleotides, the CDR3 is TGTGCCAGCAGCTTAGTGGGGGACAGGGAATACGAGCAGTACTTC. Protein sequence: CASSLVGDREYEQYF.

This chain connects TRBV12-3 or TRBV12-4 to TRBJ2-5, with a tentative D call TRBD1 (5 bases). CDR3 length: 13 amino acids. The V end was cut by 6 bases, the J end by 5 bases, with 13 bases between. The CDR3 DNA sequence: TGTGCCAGCAGCGGACACCTAAGGGAGACCCAGTACTTC. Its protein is CASSGHLRETQYF.

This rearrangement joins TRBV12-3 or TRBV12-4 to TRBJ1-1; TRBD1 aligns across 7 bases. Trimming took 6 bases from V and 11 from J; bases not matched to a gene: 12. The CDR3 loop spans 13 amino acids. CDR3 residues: CASSPTGALDAFF. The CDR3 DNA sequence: TGTGCCAGCAGCCCCACAGGGGCGCTGGATGCTTTCTTT.

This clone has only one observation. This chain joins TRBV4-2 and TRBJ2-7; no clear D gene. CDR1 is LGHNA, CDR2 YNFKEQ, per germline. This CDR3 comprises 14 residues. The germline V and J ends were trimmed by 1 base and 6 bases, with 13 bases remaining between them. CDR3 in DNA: TGTGCCAGCAGCCAAGCGGTAGTCTCGGGCGAGCAGTACTTC. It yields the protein CASSQAVVSGEQYF.

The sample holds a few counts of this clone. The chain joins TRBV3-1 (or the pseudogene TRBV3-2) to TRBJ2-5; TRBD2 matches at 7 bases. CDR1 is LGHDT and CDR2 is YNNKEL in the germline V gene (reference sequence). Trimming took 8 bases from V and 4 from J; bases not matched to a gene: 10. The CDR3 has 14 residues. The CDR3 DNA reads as TGTGCCAGCGGTTCCCTGGGGGGGACAGAGACCCAGTACTTC. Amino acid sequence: CASGSLGGTETQYF.

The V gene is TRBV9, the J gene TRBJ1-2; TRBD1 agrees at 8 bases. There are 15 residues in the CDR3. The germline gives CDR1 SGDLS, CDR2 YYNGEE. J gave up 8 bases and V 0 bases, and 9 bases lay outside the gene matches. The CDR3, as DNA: TGTGCCAGCAGCGTAGCTGGGCAGGGGGCCTTCGGCTACACCTTC. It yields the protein CASSVAGQGAFGYTF.

CDR3 sequence: CASSPGAGSYEQYF. Here the CDR3 DNA reads TGTGCCAGCTCACCAGGCGCGGGATCCTACGAGCAGTACTTC. The chain recombines TRBV18 with TRBJ2-7, with D possibly TRBD2 on 6 matching bases. Per germline, CDR1 KGHSH and CDR2 LQKENI. V lost 2 bases, J lost 1 base, and 9 bases lay in between. The CDR3 runs to 14 residues.

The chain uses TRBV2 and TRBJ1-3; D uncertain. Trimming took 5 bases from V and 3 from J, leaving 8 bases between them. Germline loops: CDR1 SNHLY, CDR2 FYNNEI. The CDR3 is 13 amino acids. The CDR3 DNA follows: TGTGCCAGCAGTTCCGGGGATGGAAACACCATATATTTT. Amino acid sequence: CASSSGDGNTIYF.